Following are 10 T cell receptor beta chains from one sample sequenced in a study of T cell clonality in common variable immunodeficiency. TCRdb's table, derived via immunoSEQ multiplex PCR, lists solely in-frame clones and lacks some. The table records about 52,000 clones without singletons, the ten largest covering just over 2%. Sequencing was carried out using peripheral blood mononuclear cells. Receptor source: a person aged 18 to 70 in good health.

Turning to this clone: The missing CDR3 end, 3 residues past where the read stops, is filled in from the germline J gene. The chain recombines TRBV19 with TRBJ2-1; TRBD2 matches at 12 bases. The CDR3 is 15 residues long. In germline, CDR1 is LNHDA, CDR2 SQIVND (reference sequence). The V gene end was trimmed by 2 bases and the J gene end by 6 bases; junction bases not matched to a gene: 2. The sequenced CDR3 bases are TGTGCCAGTAGTATACTAGCGGGGGGGCCCAATGAG. Its translation: CASSILAGGPNE. The entire CDR3 is CASSILAGGPNEQFF.

This clone showed up many times. Incomplete CDR3 DNA: TGTGCCTGGAGTGTAAAGGGGGGGGAAGATACG. Amino acids: CAWSVKGGEDT. The CDR3 in its entirety is CAWSVKGGEDTQYF. The chain is built from TRBV30 and TRBJ2-3; D might be TRBD2 (7 bases). Read coverage stops 3 residues before the CDR3 terminus; the germline J gene supplies the remainder. V lost 0 bases to trimming and J lost 5 bases, with 12 bases between them. The germline gives CDR1 GTSNPN, CDR2 SVGIG (reference sequence). This CDR3 has 14 residues.

This clone showed up just a few times. CDR3 DNA (partial): TGTGCCAGCAGTGCGGGACTTTCTCCTAACAATGAG. This codes for CASSAGLSPNNE. The CDR3, in full, reads CASSAGLSPNNEQFF. The chain is built from TRBV2 and TRBJ2-1; possibly TRBD2 for D (6 bases). The CDR3 extends 3 residues past the end of the read, so its final part is completed from the germline J gene. Germline lookup yields CDR1 SNHLY and CDR2 FYNNEI. The CDR3 length is 15 residues. V lost 4 bases and J 5 bases, leaving 15 bases between the germline ends.

In its sample, this clone was seen many times. The missing CDR3 end, 3 residues past where the read stops, is filled in from the germline J gene. This chain connects TRBV7-9 to TRBJ1-2; 8 bases line up with TRBD1. CDR1 and CDR2 from the germline V gene are SEHNR and FQNEAQ (reference sequence). CDR3 length: 15 amino acids. The trim removed 4 bases at V and 1 base at J, leaving 5 bases unmatched. CDR3 DNA, as far as it was read: TGTGCCAGCAGCTCCGCTGACAGGGGTAACTATGGC. Amino acids: CASSSADRGNYG. The entire CDR3 sequence reads CASSSADRGNYGYTF.

The CDR3 sequence: CAISEIGGGSYEQYF. The sequenced CDR3 bases are TGTGCCATCAGTGAGATCGGCGGAGGATCCTACGAG. V is TRBV10-3 and J is TRBJ2-7; tentative D call: TRBD2 (5 bases). The read ends 3 residues shy of where the CDR3 ends; the end is completed using the germline J gene. Per germline, CDR1 ENHRY and CDR2 SYGVKD. This CDR3 is 15 amino acids long. V dropped 2 bases and J dropped 1 base, with 12 bases sitting between them.

This clone was recorded many times. The CDR3 bases that were read are TGTGCCTGGAACTTGCCAGGGAGGGCAGATACG. Translating gives CAWNLPGRADT. The complete CDR3 protein is CAWNLPGRADTQYF. The V call is TRBV30, the J call TRBJ2-3, with 7 bases lining up with TRBD2. The read gets to within 3 residues of the CDR3 end, and the germline J gene fills in the rest. V trimming: 4 bases; J trimming: 4 bases; junction bases outside the gene matches: 8. The CDR3 runs to 14 residues. Germline-derived CDR1 and CDR2 are GTSNPN and SVGIG (reference sequence).

As concerns this clone: A read error may account for a junction end that differs from germline. The CDR3 extends 3 residues past the end of the read, so its final part is completed from the germline J gene. Other DNA sequences in the sample encode the same CDR3. V usage is TRBV7-2 and J usage is TRBJ2-7; D is uncertain. CDR1 SGHTA and CDR2 FQGNSA come from the germline V gene. The CDR3 length is 13 residues. The covered CDR3 bases are TGTGCCAGTAGCTCTACCTCAAGCTACGAG. Encoded protein: CASSSTSSYE. The CDR3, in full, reads CASSSTSSYEQYF. Full variable domain (remainder filled in from reference TRBV7-2 and TRBJ2-7): GAGVSQSPSNKVTEKGKDVELRCDPISGHTALYWYRQSLGQGLEFLIYFQGNSAPDKSGLPSDRFSAERTGGSVSTLTIQRTQQEDSAVYLCASSSTSSYEQYFGPGTRLTVT.

This clone was found many times. The observed sequence ends 3 residues before the CDR3 terminus, with the missing tail filled in from the germline J gene. The chain combines TRBV2 with TRBJ1-2, with D perhaps TRBD1 (5 bases). Germline CDR1 is SNHLY and CDR2 is FYNNEI. V gave up 2 bases and J gave up 5 bases, with 12 bases separating them. The CDR3 contains 14 residues. The sequenced part of the CDR3 DNA is TGTGCCAGCAGTGAACAGGGCCCCAATTATGGC. It encodes CASSEQGPNYG. The full CDR3 sequence reads CASSEQGPNYGYTF.

This clone was observed many times. From the germline J gene comes the end of the CDR3, since the read stops 3 residues before it. This rearrangement joins TRBV19 to TRBJ2-3; D is possibly TRBD1 (6 bases). V was clipped by 7 bases and J by 4 bases, with 9 bases between them. In germline, CDR1 is LNHDA, CDR2 SQIVND (reference sequence). The CDR3 runs to 12 residues. CDR3 bases read: TGTGCCAGTAAGGCAGGGGCAGATACG. Amino acid sequence: CASKAGADT. The whole CDR3 region reads CASKAGADTQYF.

In its sample, this clone was seen many times. The read ends 3 residues shy of where the CDR3 ends; the end is completed using the germline J gene. The rearrangement links TRBV6-4 to TRBJ2-1; 11 bases are a match to TRBD2. The length of the CDR3 is 16 residues. V shed 4 bases and J 6 bases; nucleotides not matched to a gene: 8. The germline V gene has CDR1 MRHNA and CDR2 SNTAGT. CDR3 loop: CASSAVASGRSNEQFF. The sequenced CDR3 bases are TGTGCCAGCAGTGCGGTCGCTAGCGGGAGGTCCAATGAG.